These 5 T cell receptor beta chains were sequenced from one sample in a study of blood T cell repertoires in COVID-19. The table came from immunoSEQ multiplex PCR; TCRdb's copy has only in-frame clones and leaves some out. The sample records a few hundred thousand clones, about 92% being singletons. The material sequenced was PBMCs or T cells enriched from blood (not recorded which). Every receptor here comes from a woman aged 25-40 years who had recovered from COVID-19.

The J gene is TRBJ1-6, the V gene TRBV6-6; TRBD1 matches at 11 bases. V dropped 2 bases and J dropped 15; count of bases not matched to a gene: 3. The CDR3 covers 13 residues. Germline lookup yields CDR1 MNHNY and CDR2 SVGAGI (reference sequence). The CDR3 is CASSYGTGGFLHF. CDR3 DNA: TGTGCCAGCAGTTACGGGACAGGGGGTTTCCTCCACTTT.

The chain couples TRBV6-5 to TRBJ2-2, with 9 bases fitting TRBD1. The CDR3 contains 15 residues. With 10 bases clipped from V and 3 bases from J, the junction kept 9 bases outside the gene matches. The V gene's germline CDR1 is MNHEY and CDR2 SVGAGI. The CDR3 nucleotides are TGTGCCAACCGAAGGAGGACAGGGGACACCGGGGAGCTGTTTTTT. It specifies CANRRRTGDTGELFF.

In nucleotides, the CDR3 is TGTGCCAGCAGCCCGATAGGAGGGGTTCAGAGCTACACCTTC. Protein sequence: CASSPIGGVQSYTF. The J gene is TRBJ1-2, the V gene TRBV27, with a weak D call TRBD1 (5 bases). Trimming pared 6 bases from V and 9 bases from J, leaving 20 bases between. The CDR3 runs to 14 residues. Germline V gene data show CDR1 as MNHEY and CDR2 as SMNVEV (reference sequence).

The rearrangement links TRBV28 to TRBJ1-1; a possible D gene is TRBD1 (5 bases). V was clipped by 5 bases and J by 5 bases, with 18 bases between them. The CDR3 has 15 amino acids. Germline lookup yields CDR1 MDHEN and CDR2 SYDVKM. For the CDR3, the DNA is TGTGCCAGCAGTACCCTTACAGAGAAGGGGACTGAAGCTTTCTTT. Translating it yields CASSTLTEKGTEAFF.

The chain uses TRBV28 and TRBJ1-2; 8 positions agree with TRBD1. The CDR3 is 14 amino acids. Germline loops: CDR1 MDHEN, CDR2 SYDVKM. With V trimmed by 5 bases and J by 4 bases, 6 bases remained unmatched. CDR3: CASSRWTGSYGYTF. In DNA, the CDR3 is TGTGCCAGCAGTAGATGGACAGGGAGCTATGGCTACACCTTC.